This entry lists 28 T cell receptor beta chains sequenced from one sample in a study of blood T cell repertoires in COVID-19. Clones were read by immunoSEQ multiplex PCR, and TCRdb kept only the in-frame ones, dropping some. The sample lists 25,000 to 30,000 clones, 65% to 85% occurring once. Sequences were obtained from peripheral blood. The receptors stem from a woman aged 60-70 years with acute or convalescent COVID-19.

The V call is TRBV5-5, the J call TRBJ1-2; TRBD1 is a possible D gene (5 bases). Trimming stripped 0 bases from V and 0 bases from J, with 9 bases between. The CDR3 totals 15 residues. CDR1 and CDR2 from the germline V gene are SGHKS and YYEKEE (reference sequence). The CDR3 sequence: CASSLEVRANYGYTF. The CDR3 DNA reads TGTGCCAGCAGCTTGGAAGTCAGGGCTAACTATGGCTACACCTTC.

The CDR3 DNA follows: TGTGCCAGCAGCTACGGGGTTAGGGATTATGGCTACACCTTC. Translating it yields CASSYGVRDYGYTF. The chain employs TRBV7-9 and TRBJ1-2; unclear D gene. CDR1 is SEHNR, CDR2 FQNEAQ, per germline (reference sequence). The CDR3 runs 14 residues. Trimming left V 4 bases short and J 5 bases short, with 14 bases between.

This sequence joins TRBV5-1 and TRBJ2-4; the D is unclear. CDR3 size: 17 residues. CDR1 is SGHRS, CDR2 YFSETQ, per germline. With 2 bases removed from V and 0 bases from J, the gap between germline ends came to 15 bases. CDR3: CASSFGDADLAKNIQYF. CDR3 coding DNA: TGCGCCAGCAGCTTCGGTGATGCGGATTTAGCCAAAAACATTCAGTACTTC. Full variable domain (outside the CDR3, taken from reference TRBV5-1 and TRBJ2-4): KAGVTQTPRYLIKTRGQQVTLSCSPISGHRSVSWYQQTPGQGLQFLFEYFSETQRNKGNFPGRFSGRQFSNSRSEMNVSTLELGDSALYLCASSFGDADLAKNIQYFGAGTRLSVL.

The rearrangement joins TRBV15 to TRBJ2-1; 11 nucleotides line up with TRBD2. Germline CDR1 is LNHNV and CDR2 is YYDKDF (reference sequence). The CDR3 has 19 amino acids. The J segment lost 7 bases and the V segment lost 0 bases, leaving 14 bases of the junction unmatched. CDR3 sequence reads: CATSRDILGSGGGENEQFF. CDR3 DNA: TGTGCCACCAGCAGAGATATACTGGGTAGCGGGGGGGGCGAGAATGAGCAGTTCTTC.

J is TRBJ1-1 and V is TRBV18; D ambiguous. The CDR3 is made up of 13 amino acids. V dropped 4 bases and J dropped 2 bases, with 8 bases sitting between them. Germline loops: CDR1 KGHSH, CDR2 LQKENI. For the CDR3, the DNA is TGTGCCAGCTCACAGTCGGGAAACACTGAAGCTTTCTTT. This translates into CASSQSGNTEAFF.

V is TRBV6-6 and J is TRBJ2-3, with 9 bases identical to TRBD1. The V gene's germline CDR1 is MNHNY and CDR2 SVGAGI (reference sequence). V was clipped by 6 bases and J by 0 bases; unmatched bases: 7. CDR3 size: 16 residues. CDR3 sequence: CASSPGTGTSTDTQYF. The CDR3 DNA reads as TGTGCCAGCAGCCCCGGGACAGGGACTAGCACAGATACGCAGTATTTT.

The CDR3 sequence is CASRQGLYTEAFF. CDR3 coding DNA: TGTGCCAGCAGACAGGGCTTGTACACTGAAGCTTTCTTT. This chain uses TRBV12-3 or TRBV12-4 with TRBJ1-1; possible D gene TRBD1, 6 bases. The CDR3 has 13 residues. V was clipped by 6 bases and J by 3 bases, with 11 bases between them.

The chain employs TRBV2 and TRBJ2-7, with D tentatively TRBD1 (6 bases). This CDR3 spans 12 amino acids. Germline V gene data show CDR1 as SNHLY and CDR2 as FYNNEI. V was shortened by 5 bases and J by 3 bases, with 8 bases between the two germline ends. CDR3 nucleotide sequence: TGTGCCAGCAGTAGACAGGTCTACGAGCAGTACTTC. This translates into CASSRQVYEQYF.

The chain recombines TRBV5-4 with TRBJ1-2, with D tentatively TRBD1 (5 bases). The CDR3 covers 14 residues. V lost 3 bases, J lost 7 bases, and 16 bases lay in between. Germline loops: CDR1 SGHNT, CDR2 YYREEE (reference sequence). CDR3 region: CASSSSIGALGYTF. The CDR3 DNA sequence: TGTGCCAGCAGCTCCTCAATAGGGGCGCTTGGCTACACCTTC.

The CDR3: CASSPGLAQRETQYF. CDR3 nucleotides: TGTGCCAGCAGCCCGGGACTAGCGCAGCGAGAGACCCAGTACTTC. The chain uses TRBV11-3 and TRBJ2-5, with 10 bases matching TRBD2. V trimming: 5 bases; J trimming: 4 bases; junction bases outside the gene matches: 7. The germline V gene has CDR1 SGHNT and CDR2 YENEEA. The CDR3 has 15 amino acids.

The genes are TRBV28 and TRBJ2-4; D perhaps matches TRBD1 (5 bases). Trimming stripped 3 bases from V and 1 base from J, with 7 bases between. CDR3 length: 14 amino acids. Germline CDR1 is MDHEN and CDR2 is SYDVKM. DNA for the CDR3: TGTGCCAGCAGTTTGAGACAGGCCAAAAACATTCAGTACTTC. This gives the protein CASSLRQAKNIQYF.

The genes are TRBV9 and TRBJ1-2, with D possibly TRBD1 on 5 matching bases. The length of the CDR3 is 16 residues. The germline V and J ends were trimmed by 3 bases and 5 bases, with 20 bases remaining between them. Germline V lookup: CDR1 SGDLS, CDR2 YYNGEE. The CDR3 coding sequence is TGTGCCAGCAGCGCAGGAGGATGGGGCGGGGGGTATGGCTACACCTTC. It is translated as CASSAGGWGGGYGYTF.

This chain links TRBV7-3 with TRBJ2-1; possibly TRBD1 for D (5 bases). Trimming took 2 bases from V and 4 from J, leaving 12 bases between them. CDR3 length: 15 residues. CDR1 and CDR2 (germline): SGHTA, FQGTGA. The CDR3 spells CASSLGAETYNEQFF. Here the CDR3 DNA reads TGTGCCAGCAGCTTAGGGGCAGAGACTTACAATGAGCAGTTCTTC.

The sample holds one count of this clone. The rearrangement joins TRBV29-1 to TRBJ2-7; D is uncertain. Trimming took 2 bases from V and 4 from J, leaving 21 bases between them. Germline V CDR1 and CDR2: SQVTM, ANQGSEA. The CDR3 loop spans 16 amino acids. The CDR3 is CSVESFLKNRKYEQYF. DNA for the CDR3: TGCAGCGTTGAATCTTTCCTTAAGAACAGAAAATACGAGCAGTACTTC.

This clone came up a few times. This sequence joins TRBV29-1 and TRBJ1-3; D not resolved. The length of the CDR3 is 16 residues. Germline V gene lookup returns CDR1 SQVTM and CDR2 ANQGSEA. Trimming took 6 bases from V and 0 from J, leaving 18 bases between them. The DNA of the CDR3 is TGCAGCGTCCTGGGTGAACAACGGAGCTCTGGAAACACCATATATTTT. It specifies CSVLGEQRSSGNTIYF.

This clone occurred many times. This CDR3 is CASSLARAGNTIYF. Here the CDR3 DNA reads TGTGCCAGCAGCTTAGCCCGCGCTGGAAACACCATATATTTT. The chain recombines TRBV7-9 with TRBJ1-3; no clear D. Germline assignment: CDR1 SEHNR and CDR2 FQNEAQ (reference sequence). The CDR3 extends over 14 amino acids. The V gene lost 0 bases and the J gene lost 2 bases, with 5 bases spanning the gap. The full variable domain, completed using reference TRBV7-9 and TRBJ1-3, is DTGVSQNPRHKITKRGQNVTFRCDPISEHNRLYWYRQTLGQGPEFLTYFQNEAQLEKSRLLSDRFSAERPKGSFSTLEIQRTEQGDSAMYLCASSLARAGNTIYFGEGSWLTVV.

The V gene is TRBV24-1, the J gene TRBJ1-2; the match to TRBD1 covers 9 bases. Unmatched junction bases numbered 7, after V lost 4 bases and J lost 8 bases. CDR1 KGHDR and CDR2 SFDVKD come from the germline V gene. CDR3 length: 14 residues. The CDR3 loop reads CATSDRGQGRGYTF. The CDR3 DNA reads TGTGCCACCAGTGACCGGGGACAGGGTCGCGGCTACACCTTC.

This rearrangement joins TRBV24-1 to TRBJ2-4; 7 bases are shared with TRBD1. The CDR3 is 15 amino acids. J lost 2 bases, V lost 7 bases, and 7 bases had no gene match. Germline loops: CDR1 KGHDR, CDR2 SFDVKD. The CDR3 bases are TGTGCCACCAGCCATAGACAGGGAACCAAAAACATTCAGTACTTC. Amino acid sequence: CATSHRQGTKNIQYF.

The chain is built from TRBV29-1 and TRBJ1-1; D uncertain. Germline V gives CDR1 SQVTM, CDR2 ANQGSEA. With 5 bases removed from V and 1 base from J, the gap between germline ends came to 5 bases. This CDR3 region has 11 residues. This CDR3 reads CSVTRNTEAFF. CDR3 DNA: TGCAGCGTTACTCGGAACACTGAAGCTTTCTTT.

The chain joins TRBV24-1 to TRBJ2-1; D might be TRBD2 (6 bases). The ends were cut back, 7 bases at V and 6 bases at J, with 9 bases in the middle. CDR3 length: 12 amino acids. From germline, CDR1 is KGHDR and CDR2 SFDVKD. This chain's CDR3 is CATSRDSNEQFF. The DNA of the CDR3 is TGTGCCACCAGCCGGGACTCCAATGAGCAGTTCTTC.

The rearrangement joins TRBV5-1 to TRBJ2-3, with TRBD2 matching 8 bases. Per germline, CDR1 SGHRS and CDR2 YFSETQ. The CDR3 is 16 amino acids. Trimming took 4 bases from V and 2 from J; bases not matched to a gene: 9. This CDR3 reads CASSLMPGGDTDTQYF. The CDR3 DNA is TGCGCCAGCAGCCTGATGCCCGGGGGGGACACAGATACGCAGTATTTT.

The sample holds one count of this clone. The chain couples TRBV6-6 to TRBJ1-2, with 8 positions matching TRBD1. CDR3 size: 15 residues. With 6 bases clipped from V and 8 bases from J, the junction kept 14 bases outside the gene matches. Germline V gene lookup returns CDR1 MNHNY and CDR2 SVGAGI (reference sequence). The chain's CDR3 is CASSSDGQGRVGYTF. The CDR3 region has the DNA TGTGCCAGCAGCTCCGACGGACAGGGAAGAGTGGGCTACACCTTC.

V is TRBV24-1 and J is TRBJ2-5; the match to TRBD1 covers 9 bases. CDR1 is KGHDR and CDR2 is SFDVKD in the germline V gene. V lost 7 bases and J lost 8; bases outside the gene matches: 4. The CDR3 covers 12 residues. The DNA for the CDR3 is TGTGCCACCAGGGACAGGGGAGGAACCCAGTACTTC. This gives the protein CATRDRGGTQYF.

The V call is TRBV30, the J call TRBJ1-2, with D unresolved. This CDR3 region has 12 residues. V was cut by 4 bases and J by 4 bases, with 10 bases left in between. The V gene's germline CDR1 is GTSNPN and CDR2 SVGIG (reference sequence). The CDR3 sequence: CAWKAGVYGYTF. In nucleotides, the CDR3 is TGTGCCTGGAAGGCAGGTGTCTATGGCTACACCTTC.

This chain uses TRBV3-1 (or the pseudogene TRBV3-2) with TRBJ1-3; D ambiguous. The germline V gene has CDR1 LGHDT and CDR2 YNNKEL (reference sequence). The CDR3 is 12 amino acids. Trimming left V 1 base short and J 9 bases short, with 7 bases between. The CDR3 spells CASSQARGTIYF. The CDR3 DNA reads as TGTGCCAGCAGCCAAGCCCGAGGCACCATATATTTT.

The chain joins TRBV6-2 or TRBV6-3 to TRBJ2-3; weak D call: TRBD1 (6 bases). Germline CDR1 MNHEY, CDR2 SVGEGT. Trimming cost V 5 bases and J 3 bases, with 9 bases left between them. The CDR3 has 13 residues. The CDR3 region is CASSKQGTDTQYF. In nucleotides, the CDR3 is TGTGCCAGCAGTAAACAGGGAACAGATACGCAGTATTTT.

This chain uses TRBV18 with TRBJ1-3; TRBD1 is a possible D gene (5 bases). The CDR3 length is 15 residues. Germline V gene lookup returns CDR1 KGHSH and CDR2 LQKENI. V lost 2 bases to trimming and J lost 4 bases, with 12 bases between them. The CDR3 region is CASSPSAGRGNTIYF. The CDR3 DNA sequence: TGTGCCAGCTCACCATCGGCAGGGCGAGGAAACACCATATATTTT.

This clone was seen more than once but under ten times. This chain connects TRBV5-1 to TRBJ1-6, with D possibly matching TRBD1 (5 bases). V dropped 4 bases and J dropped 6 bases, with 17 bases sitting between them. This CDR3 has 16 residues. CDR1 is SGHRS, CDR2 YFSETQ, per germline. CDR3 protein: CASSERGLVSNSPLHF. The CDR3 bases are TGCGCCAGCAGCGAGCGGGGCCTCGTTTCTAATTCACCCCTCCACTTT.